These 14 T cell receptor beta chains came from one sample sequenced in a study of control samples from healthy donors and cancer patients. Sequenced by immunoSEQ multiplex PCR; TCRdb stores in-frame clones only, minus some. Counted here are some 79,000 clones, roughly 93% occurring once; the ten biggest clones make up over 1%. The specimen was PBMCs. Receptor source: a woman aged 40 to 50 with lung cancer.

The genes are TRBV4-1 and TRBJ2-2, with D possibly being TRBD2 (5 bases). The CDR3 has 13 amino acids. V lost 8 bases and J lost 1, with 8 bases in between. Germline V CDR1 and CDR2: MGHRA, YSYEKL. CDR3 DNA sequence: TGCGCCAGCCGTCGGGAGAACACCGGGGAGCTGTTTTTT. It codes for CASRRENTGELFF.

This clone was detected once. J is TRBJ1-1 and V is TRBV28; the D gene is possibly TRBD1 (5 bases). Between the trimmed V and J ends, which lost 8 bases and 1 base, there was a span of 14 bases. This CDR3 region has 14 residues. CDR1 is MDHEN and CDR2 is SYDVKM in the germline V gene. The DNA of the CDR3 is TGTGCCAGCCGACCCCTGCAGGGGAACACTGAAGCTTTCTTT. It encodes CASRPLQGNTEAFF.

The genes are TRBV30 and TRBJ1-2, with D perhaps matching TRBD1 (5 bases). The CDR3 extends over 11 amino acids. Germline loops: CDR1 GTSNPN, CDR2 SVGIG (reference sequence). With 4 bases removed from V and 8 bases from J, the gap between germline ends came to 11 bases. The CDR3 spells CAWTGQYGYTF. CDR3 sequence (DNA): TGTGCCTGGACAGGGCAATACGGCTACACCTTC.

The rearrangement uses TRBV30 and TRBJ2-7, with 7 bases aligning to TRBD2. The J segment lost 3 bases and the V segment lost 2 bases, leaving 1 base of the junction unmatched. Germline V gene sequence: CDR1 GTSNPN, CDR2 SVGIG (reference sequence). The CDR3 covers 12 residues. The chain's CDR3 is CAWSSGVYEQYF. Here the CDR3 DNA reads TGTGCCTGGAGTAGCGGGGTCTACGAGCAGTACTTC.

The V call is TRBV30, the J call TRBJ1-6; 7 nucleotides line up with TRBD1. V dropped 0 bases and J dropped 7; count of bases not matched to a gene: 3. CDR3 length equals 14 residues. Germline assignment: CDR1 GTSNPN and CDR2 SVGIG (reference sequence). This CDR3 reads CAWSVSGGNSPLHF. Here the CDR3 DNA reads TGTGCCTGGAGTGTTTCAGGGGGGAATTCACCCCTCCACTTT.

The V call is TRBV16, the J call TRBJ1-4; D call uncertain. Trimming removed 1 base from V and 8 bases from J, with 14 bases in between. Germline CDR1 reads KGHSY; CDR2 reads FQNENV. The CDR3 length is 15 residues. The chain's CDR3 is CASSQWEGSGEKLFF. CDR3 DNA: TGTGCCAGCAGCCAATGGGAAGGGAGCGGCGAAAAACTGTTTTTT.

CDR3 sequence reads: CASRPGGSGGNTIYF. The CDR3 DNA is TGCGCCAGCCGTCCTGGCGGATCAGGTGGAAACACCATATATTTT. The genes are TRBV4-1 and TRBJ1-3; D unclear. The germline V gene has CDR1 MGHRA and CDR2 YSYEKL. This CDR3 is 15 amino acids long. Deletions cut 8 bases from V and 3 bases from J, with 17 bases between.

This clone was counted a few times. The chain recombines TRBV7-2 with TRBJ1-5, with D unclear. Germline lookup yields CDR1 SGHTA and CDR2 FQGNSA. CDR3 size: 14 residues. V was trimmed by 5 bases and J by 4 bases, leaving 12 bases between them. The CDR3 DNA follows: TGTGCCAGCAGCCTCTATGTGGGGAATCAGCCCCAGCATTTT. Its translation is CASSLYVGNQPQHF.

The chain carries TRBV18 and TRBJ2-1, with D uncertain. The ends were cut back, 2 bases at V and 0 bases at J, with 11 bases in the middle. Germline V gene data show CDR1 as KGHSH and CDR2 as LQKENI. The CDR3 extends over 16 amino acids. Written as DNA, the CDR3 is TGTGCCAGCTCACCAAGGTCGACGAGCTCCTACAATGAGCAGTTCTTC. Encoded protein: CASSPRSTSSYNEQFF. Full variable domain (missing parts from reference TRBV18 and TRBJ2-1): NAGVMQNPRHLVRRRGQEARLRCSPMKGHSHVYWYRQLPEEGLKFMVYLQKENIIDESGMPKERFSAEFPKEGPSILRIQQVVRGDSAAYFCASSPRSTSSYNEQFFGPGTRLTVL.

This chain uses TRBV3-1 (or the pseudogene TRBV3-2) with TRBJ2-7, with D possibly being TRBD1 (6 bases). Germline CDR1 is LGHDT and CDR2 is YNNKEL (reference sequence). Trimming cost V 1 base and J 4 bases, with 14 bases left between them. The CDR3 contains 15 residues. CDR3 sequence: CASSQVVRGEYEQYF. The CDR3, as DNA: TGTGCCAGCAGCCAAGTAGTCAGGGGAGAGTACGAGCAGTACTTC.

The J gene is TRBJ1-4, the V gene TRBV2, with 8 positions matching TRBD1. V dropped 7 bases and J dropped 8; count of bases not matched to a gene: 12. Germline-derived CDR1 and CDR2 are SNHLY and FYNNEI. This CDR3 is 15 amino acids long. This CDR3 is CASTRRTGQGEKLFF. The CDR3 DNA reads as TGTGCCAGCACCCGGCGGACAGGGCAAGGAGAAAAACTGTTTTTT.

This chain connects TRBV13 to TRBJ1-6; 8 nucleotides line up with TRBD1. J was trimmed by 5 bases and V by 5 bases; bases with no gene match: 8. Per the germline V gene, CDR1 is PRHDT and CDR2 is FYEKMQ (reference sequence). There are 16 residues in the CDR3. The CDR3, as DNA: TGTGCCAGCAGCACGACAGGGGCAACGGATAATTCACCCCTCCACTTT. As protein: CASSTTGATDNSPLHF.

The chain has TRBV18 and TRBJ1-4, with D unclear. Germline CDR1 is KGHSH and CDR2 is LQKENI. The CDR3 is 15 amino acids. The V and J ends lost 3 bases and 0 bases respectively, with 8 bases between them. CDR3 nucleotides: TGTGCCAGCTCACCCAGACCAACAACTAATGAAAAACTGTTTTTT. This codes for CASSPRPTTNEKLFF.

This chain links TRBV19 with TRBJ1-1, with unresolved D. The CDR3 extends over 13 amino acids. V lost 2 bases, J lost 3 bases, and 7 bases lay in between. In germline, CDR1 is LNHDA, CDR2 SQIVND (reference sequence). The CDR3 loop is CASSIWWDTEAFF. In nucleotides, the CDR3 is TGTGCCAGTAGTATATGGTGGGACACTGAAGCTTTCTTT.